One sample yielded the 21 T cell receptor beta chains listed below, sequenced in a study of T cell repertoires in cytomegalovirus infection. TCRdb reprocessed the reads with MiXCR, giving one entry per CDR3 protein. Among approximately 500,000 distinct CDR3 sequences, about 15% were seen once, and the ten largest hold 20% to 30%. Sequencing was done on a sample of CD8+ T cells from PBMCs. These receptors all stem from a human donor in good health (CMV status not recorded). Some clones in this sample may be carry-over from other donors' samples.

This clonotype appeared a few times. In nucleotides, the CDR3 is TGTGCCAGCAGCCCATCCCAGGGTTATGGGGAGCTGTTTTTT. Translating gives CASSPSQGYGELFF. This sequence joins TRBV7-3 and TRBJ2-2, with a tentative D call TRBD1 (5 bases). The CDR3 consists of 14 residues. Germline V gene sequence: CDR1 SGHTA, CDR2 FQGTGA. The ends were cut back, 5 bases at V and 8 bases at J, with 15 bases in the middle.

The chain couples TRBV6-1 to TRBJ2-7; D not certain. V was pared by 6 bases and J by 2 bases, with 17 bases between. This CDR3 has 15 residues. Germline CDR1 and CDR2: MNHNS and SASEGT. The CDR3 DNA sequence: TGTGCCAGCAGAAAATTTGAAGACGGTACCTACGAGCAGTACTTC. Translation: CASRKFEDGTYEQYF.

In regard to this clonotype: The junction shows a germline mismatch at one end, possibly a read error. The V call is TRBV6-1, the J call TRBJ2-7; no clear D. CDR3 length: 15 amino acids. The germline V gene encodes CDR1 MNHNS and CDR2 SASEGT. The CDR3 DNA is TGTGCCAGCAGTTACCCTGAGACAAATTCCTACGTGCAGTACTTC. Its translation is CASSYPETNSYVQYF.

This clonotype occurred many times. V gene TRBV27 combines with J gene TRBJ2-7; D possibly corresponds to TRBD1 (6 bases). The germline V gene encodes CDR1 MNHEY and CDR2 SMNVEV (reference sequence). With 5 bases removed from V and 3 bases from J, the gap between germline ends came to 14 bases. The CDR3 contains 14 residues. This CDR3 reads CASSPQGTIYEQYF. The CDR3 nucleotides are TGTGCCAGCAGTCCTCAGGGGACCATCTACGAGCAGTACTTC.

This clonotype was seen only a few times. The chain links TRBV10-3 to TRBJ1-2, with unresolved D. Trimming left V 7 bases short and J 0 bases short, with 30 bases between. CDR3 length: 20 residues. Germline lookup yields CDR1 ENHRY and CDR2 SYGVKD. The CDR3 region has the DNA TGTGCCATCAACCGACGGGCACTCGACCCTACAAGACCTGCTAACTATGGCTACACCTTC. Translation gives CAINRRALDPTRPANYGYTF.

In its sample, this clonotype was seen a few times. The chain carries TRBV2 and TRBJ2-7; D is unclear. The CDR3 extends over 12 amino acids. Germline CDR1 SNHLY, CDR2 FYNNEI. Written as DNA, the CDR3 is TGTGCTCCGACCCGTGCGGCGTATGAGCAGTACTTC. This encodes CAPTRAAYEQYF.

This clonotype was observed many times. V is TRBV7-3 and J is TRBJ2-1, with a possible D match to TRBD1 (6 bases). Germline-derived CDR1 and CDR2 are SGHTA and FQGTGA. The CDR3 is 11 residues long. The V end was cut by 5 bases, the J end by 10 bases, with 9 bases between. The CDR3 DNA reads as TGTGCCAGCAGCCCAGGGACAGAGCAGTTCTTC. This gives the protein CASSPGTEQFF.

This clonotype was recorded many times. The chain has TRBV7-9 and TRBJ2-3, with 9 positions matching TRBD1. The CDR3 is 16 amino acids. CDR1 and CDR2 from the germline V gene are SEHNR and FQNEAQ (reference sequence). V trimming: 1 base; J trimming: 4 bases; junction bases outside the gene matches: 6. The CDR3 DNA is TGTGCCAGCAGCTTAGTTCCCGGGACAGGGTCAGATACGCAGTATTTT. It is translated as CASSLVPGTGSDTQYF.

Ten or more counts support this clonotype. The V and J genes are TRBV18 and TRBJ1-5; D is ambiguous. CDR3 length equals 12 residues. Trimming pared 6 bases from V and 5 bases from J, leaving 8 bases between. Germline assignment: CDR1 KGHSH and CDR2 LQKENI. DNA for the CDR3: TGTGCCAGCTCCCAGACTGATCAGCCCCAGCATTTT. Translated, it gives CASSQTDQPQHF.

This chain connects TRBV5-1 to TRBJ1-1; possibly TRBD1 for D (6 bases). Trimming cost V 5 bases and J 6 bases, with 14 bases left between them. Per the germline V gene, CDR1 is SGHRS and CDR2 is YFSETQ. CDR3 length: 13 residues. In nucleotides, the CDR3 is TGCGCCAGCAGTGCGCTACAGGGACCTGAAGCTTTCTTT. The encoded protein is CASSALQGPEAFF.

This clonotype was counted only a few times. The V and J genes are TRBV24-1 and TRBJ2-1, with 8 bases aligning to TRBD2. The CDR3 has 17 amino acids. Germline V gene sequence: CDR1 KGHDR, CDR2 SFDVKD. V shed 4 bases and J 0 bases; nucleotides not matched to a gene: 7. The CDR3 sequence: CATSESGSPFSYNEQFF. CDR3 in DNA: TGTGCCACCAGTGAAAGCGGGAGTCCCTTCTCCTACAATGAGCAGTTCTTC.

This clonotype was detected only a few times. This sequence joins TRBV27 and TRBJ1-4, with D unresolved. V dropped 3 bases and J dropped 2 bases, with 13 bases sitting between them. This CDR3 contains 16 residues. The germline gives CDR1 MNHEY, CDR2 SMNVEV (reference sequence). The CDR3 DNA follows: TGTGCCAGCAGTTTTGAAGCCAGTGGTACTAATGAAAAACTGTTTTTT. Translating it yields CASSFEASGTNEKLFF.

This clonotype was seen many times. The rearrangement uses TRBV19 and TRBJ1-5; D not certain. V lost 6 bases, J lost 0 bases, and 12 bases lay in between. The CDR3 runs to 15 residues. The germline V gene encodes CDR1 LNHDA and CDR2 SQIVND (reference sequence). CDR3 sequence (DNA): TGTGCCAGTAGATCCACAGAATATAGCAATCAGCCCCAGCATTTT. Its protein is CASRSTEYSNQPQHF.

This clonotype was detected only a few times. The gene calls are TRBV2 and TRBJ2-1, with 14 bases lining up with TRBD2. The CDR3 contains 17 residues. After removal of 11 bases from V and 6 bases from J, the junction contained 15 bases not matched to a gene. The germline V gene has CDR1 SNHLY and CDR2 FYNNEI. Written as DNA, the CDR3 is TGTGCCCTTCACGGGACTAGCGGGAGCACCATTTTCAATGAGCAGTTCTTC. Encoded protein: CALHGTSGSTIFNEQFF.

In DNA form, the CDR3 reads TGCAGTGCGCGTCAGGATGGCTACACCTTC. Protein product: CSARQDGYTF. The chain is built from TRBV20-1 and TRBJ1-2, with unresolved D. V was shortened by 6 bases and J by 6 bases, with 8 bases between the two germline ends. Germline-derived CDR1 and CDR2 are DFQATT and SNEGSKA (reference sequence). CDR3 length equals 10 residues.

The gene calls are TRBV2 and TRBJ2-1; no clear D. This CDR3 is 11 amino acids long. Between the trimmed V and J ends, which lost 8 bases and 7 bases, there was a span of 9 bases. Germline lookup yields CDR1 SNHLY and CDR2 FYNNEI. CDR3 nucleotides: TGTGCCAGCCTCAAGGCGAATGAGCAGTTCTTC. This encodes CASLKANEQFF.

This clonotype was seen ten or more times. The chain carries TRBV7-9 and TRBJ2-7; TRBD1 agrees at 10 bases. With 4 bases clipped from V and 5 bases from J, the junction kept 5 bases outside the gene matches. Germline loops: CDR1 SEHNR, CDR2 FQNEAQ (reference sequence). CDR3 length: 14 amino acids. Written as DNA, the CDR3 is TGTGCCAGCAGCTCGGGACAGGGGAGGAACGAGCAGTACTTC. Protein product: CASSSGQGRNEQYF. The complete variable domain, with remaining parts taken from reference TRBV7-9 and TRBJ2-7, reads DTGVSQNPRHKITKRGQNVTFRCDPISEHNRLYWYRQTLGQGPEFLTYFQNEAQLEKSRLLSDRFSAERPKGSFSTLEIQRTEQGDSAMYLCASSSGQGRNEQYFGPGTRLTVT.

The chain is built from TRBV13 and TRBJ1-2; 7 bases are a match to TRBD1. The CDR3 has 16 residues. CDR1 PRHDT and CDR2 FYEKMQ come from the germline V gene (reference sequence). Germline trimming cut 4 bases from V and 2 bases from J; bases unmatched to any gene: 10. The CDR3 spells CASSSTETGLNYGYTF. CDR3 in DNA: TGTGCCAGCAGCTCAACCGAGACAGGGCTGAACTATGGCTACACCTTC.

Ten or more counts support this clonotype. The chain has TRBV4-1 and TRBJ2-1; 12 bases line up with TRBD2. V lost 3 bases and J lost 8; bases outside the gene matches: 5. Looked up from germline, CDR1 is MGHRA and CDR2 is YSYEKL. The CDR3 length is 15 residues. The CDR3 sequence is CASSQTSGGIYEQFF. The CDR3 DNA follows: TGCGCCAGCAGCCAGACTAGCGGGGGAATCTATGAGCAGTTCTTC.

Many counts were recorded for this clonotype. The gene calls are TRBV7-3 and TRBJ2-1; perhaps TRBD2 as D (7 bases). V lost 5 bases, J lost 9 bases, and 20 bases lay in between. CDR3 size: 15 residues. The V gene's germline CDR1 is SGHTA and CDR2 FQGTGA. The chain's CDR3 is CASSDPGQRGAEQFF. The CDR3 coding sequence is TGTGCCAGCAGCGATCCGGGGCAACGGGGGGCTGAGCAGTTCTTC.

The V call is TRBV6-6, the J call TRBJ1-1; unclear D gene. From germline, CDR1 is MNHNY and CDR2 SVGAGI (reference sequence). V lost 2 bases and J lost 1, with 11 bases in between. This CDR3 comprises 15 residues. DNA of the CDR3: TGTGCCAGCAGTTACGGTAAGAAGCCGAACACTGAAGCTTTCTTT. Translating gives CASSYGKKPNTEAFF.